The rows below give T cell receptor beta chains drawn from one sample of a study of cytomegalovirus exposure and HLA in healthy donors. Here immunoSEQ multiplex PCR was the method, and the copy in TCRdb shows in-frame clones only, minus some. The sample has some 150,000 clones, roughly 85% seen once. The sequencing input was PBMCs. The receptor source for this set is a male donor in good health and CMV-seronegative. Both conserved end residues are part of each CDR3. D genes are given only for firm matches. Expanded clones are given a class, and other clones once, few, many or no size at all.

V gene: TRBV5-8; J gene: TRBJ2-7; D gene: TRBD2; clone size: NA; CDR3 protein: CASSLAGHPAGVQYF; CDR3 DNA: TGTGCCAGCAGCCTAGCGGGACACCCGGCGGGTGTGCAGTACTTC
V gene: TRBV6-5; J gene: TRBJ2-7; D gene: TRBD2; clone size: many; CDR3 protein: CASSYGTSSYEQYF; CDR3 DNA: TGTGCCAGCAGTTACGGGACTAGCTCCTACGAGCAGTACTTC
V gene: TRBV12-5; J gene: TRBJ1-1; D gene: NA; clone size: NA; CDR3 protein: CASGLVSPGGEAFF; CDR3 DNA: TGTGCTAGTGGTTTGGTATCCCCTGGCGGTGAAGCTTTCTTT
V gene: TRBV6-1; J gene: TRBJ2-3; D gene: NA; clone size: NA; CDR3 protein: CASSNGVGGADTQYF; CDR3 DNA: TGTGCCAGCAGTAACGGAGTAGGCGGCGCAGATACGCAGTATTTT
V gene: TRBV12-1; J gene: TRBJ2-2; D gene: NA; clone size: NA; CDR3 protein: CASSFALGRDHTGELFF; CDR3 DNA: TGTGCCAGCAGCTTTGCGCTCGGGCGGGACCACACCGGGGAGCTGTTTTTT
V gene: TRBV7-2; J gene: TRBJ1-5; D gene: TRBD1; clone size: NA; CDR3 protein: CASSSTGGYQPQHF; CDR3 DNA: TGTGCCAGCAGCTCCACAGGGGGCTATCAGCCCCAGCATTTT
V gene: TRBV7-2; J gene: TRBJ2-7; D gene: NA; clone size: NA; CDR3 protein: CASSSRGRGGDEQYF; CDR3 DNA: TGTGCCAGCAGCTCTCGCGGCAGGGGAGGGGACGAGCAGTACTTC
V gene: TRBV7-9; J gene: TRBJ2-7; D gene: NA; clone size: NA; CDR3 protein: CASSPLGLASEQYF; CDR3 DNA: TGTGCCAGCAGCCCCCTCGGTTTAGCGTCCGAGCAGTACTTC
V gene: TRBV14; J gene: TRBJ2-1; D gene: NA; clone size: NA; CDR3 protein: CASSQGGLDYNEQFF; CDR3 DNA: TGTGCCAGCAGCCAAGGCGGGCTTGACTACAATGAGCAGTTCTTC
V gene: TRBV7-2; J gene: TRBJ2-1; D gene: TRBD2; clone size: NA; CDR3 protein: CASSLVGLASDEQFF; CDR3 DNA: TGTGCCAGCAGCTTAGTGGGACTAGCGTCGGATGAGCAGTTCTTC
V gene: TRBV4-1; J gene: TRBJ2-5; D gene: NA; clone size: NA; CDR3 protein: CASSLGLQETQYF; CDR3 DNA: TGCGCCAGCTCTCTCGGACTACAAGAGACCCAGTACTTC
V gene: TRBV6-5; J gene: TRBJ1-5; D gene: NA; clone size: NA; CDR3 protein: CASTPIAGYQPQHF; CDR3 DNA: TGTGCCAGCACCCCCATCGCGGGTTATCAGCCCCAGCATTTT
V gene: TRBV6-5; J gene: TRBJ1-1; D gene: NA; clone size: NA; CDR3 protein: CASSTGQLNTEAFF; CDR3 DNA: TGTGCCAGCAGCACAGGACAGCTGAACACTGAAGCTTTCTTT
V gene: TRBV11-2; J gene: TRBJ2-5; D gene: TRBD2; clone size: NA; CDR3 protein: CASSLLAGAETQYF; CDR3 DNA: TGTGCCAGCAGCTTACTAGCGGGGGCAGAGACCCAGTACTTC
V gene: TRBV4-1; J gene: TRBJ2-7; D gene: NA; clone size: NA; CDR3 protein: CASSQVPSSYEQYF; CDR3 DNA: TGCGCCAGCAGCCAAGTCCCCTCCTCCTACGAGCAGTACTTC
V gene: TRBV28; J gene: TRBJ2-1; D gene: TRBD1; clone size: NA; CDR3 protein: CASSQPGQGAKQFF; CDR3 DNA: TGTGCCAGCAGTCAACCCGGACAGGGGGCAAAGCAGTTCTTC
V gene: TRBV5-8; J gene: TRBJ2-3; D gene: NA; clone size: NA; CDR3 protein: CASSLPGSTDTQYF; CDR3 DNA: TGTGCCAGCAGCCTCCCCGGTAGCACAGATACGCAGTATTTT
V gene: TRBV19; J gene: TRBJ1-1; D gene: NA; clone size: NA; CDR3 protein: CASSERTVRNEAFF; CDR3 DNA: TGTGCCAGTAGTGAGAGGACAGTCCGCAATGAAGCTTTCTTT
V gene: TRBV7-9; J gene: TRBJ2-1; D gene: NA; clone size: few; CDR3 protein: CASSLGTQPYNEQFF; CDR3 DNA: TGTGCCAGCAGCTTAGGGACTCAACCCTACAATGAGCAGTTCTTC